The rows below give T cell receptor beta chains drawn from one sample of a study of cytomegalovirus exposure and HLA in healthy donors. Some clones are missing from TCRdb's copy, which holds only in-frame ones; the method was immunoSEQ multiplex PCR. The table shows more than 150,000 clones, with 81% occurring only once. Sequenced material: PBMCs. These receptors originate from a man aged 50-60 years in good health and CMV-seronegative. Each CDR3 is given with its conserved first and last residue. D genes are given only for firm matches. Size tells how often a clone was seen (once, few, many) or the class of an expanded clone, and some rows leave it out.

J gene,V gene,clone size,D gene,CDR3 protein,CDR3 DNA
TRBJ2-5,TRBV11-2,.,.,CASSLAQGPVGTQYF,TGTGCCAGCAGCTTAGCCCAGGGCCCGGTGGGTACCCAGTACTTC
TRBJ2-5,TRBV27,.,.,CASSVGGVLETQYF,TGTGCCAGCTCCGTCGGCGGGGTGCTAGAGACCCAGTACTTC
TRBJ2-7,TRBV30,few,.,CAWSLGEDEQYF,TGTGCCTGGAGTTTGGGGGAGGACGAGCAGTACTTC
TRBJ2-3,TRBV5-1,.,TRBD2,CASSLSFSGGGDTQYF,TGCGCCAGCAGCTTGTCTTTCAGCGGGGGTGGAGATACGCAGTATTTT
TRBJ1-6,TRBV5-5,.,.,CASSSGHYNSPLHF,TGTGCCAGCAGCTCGGGACATTATAATTCACCCCTCCACTTT
TRBJ2-4,TRBV5-6,once,.,CASSLDRRHIQYF,TGTGCCAGCAGCTTGGACCGCAGGCACATTCAGTACTTC
TRBJ2-1,TRBV7-2,.,TRBD2,CASSLGLAGYEQFF,TGTGCCAGCAGCTTAGGCCTAGCGGGTTATGAGCAGTTCTTC
TRBJ2-3,TRBV5-4,few,TRBD2,CASSFGLGTDTQYF,TGTGCCAGCAGCTTCGGACTAGGCACAGATACGCAGTATTTT
TRBJ1-5,TRBV10-3,.,.,CAIGGSGNQPQHF,TGTGCCATCGGAGGGTCAGGGAATCAGCCCCAGCATTTT
TRBJ2-7,TRBV11-2,.,TRBD2,CASSQIAGGSYEQYF,TGTGCCAGCAGCCAAATAGCGGGGGGCTCCTACGAGCAGTACTTC
TRBJ2-7,TRBV4-3,.,TRBD2,CASSQDPSGAWEQYF,TGCGCCAGCAGCCAAGATCCTAGCGGTGCGTGGGAGCAGTACTTC
TRBJ2-3,TRBV5-5,.,TRBD2,CASSDGGGAGTDTQYF,TGTGCCAGCAGCGACGGCGGGGGGGCCGGGACAGATACGCAGTATTTT
TRBJ1-2,TRBV5-1,.,.,CASSLDGRRYGYTF,TGCGCCAGCAGCTTGGATGGGAGAAGATATGGCTACACCTTC
TRBJ1-1,TRBV27,.,.,CASSFSQGMNTEAFF,TGTGCCAGCAGTTTTAGCCAGGGGATGAACACTGAAGCTTTCTTT
TRBJ1-5,TRBV7-2,.,.,CASSYSGTHANQPQHF,TGTGCCAGCAGCTACTCCGGGACACACGCGAATCAGCCCCAGCATTTT
TRBJ2-7,TRBV19,.,TRBD1,CASRGTGSTSSYEQYF,TGTGCCAGTAGAGGGACAGGTTCGACCAGCTCCTACGAGCAGTACTTC
TRBJ1-2,TRBV5-6,once,.,CASSGGGLGYGYTF,TGTGCCAGCAGTGGTGGGGGCTTGGGCTATGGCTACACCTTC
TRBJ1-1,TRBV7-2,once,.,CASSLEPGRAEAFF,TGTGCCAGCAGCTTAGAGCCAGGGCGCGCTGAAGCTTTCTTT
TRBJ1-5,TRBV19,.,.,CATKLLRDNNQPQHF,TGTGCCACGAAACTTCTCCGGGACAACAATCAGCCCCAGCATTTT
TRBJ2-2,TRBV5-1,.,.,CASSSRTGRAGELFF,TGCGCCAGCAGCTCCCGGACAGGGAGGGCCGGGGAGCTGTTTTTT
TRBJ1-5,TRBV7-2,.,.,CASSLGGAQPQHF,TGTGCCAGCAGCTTAGGGGGCGCTCAGCCCCAGCATTTT
TRBJ1-2,TRBV11-2,.,TRBD1,CASSLETGIGYTF,TGTGCCAGCAGCTTAGAGACAGGGATAGGCTACACCTTC
TRBJ2-7,TRBV12-1,.,.,CASSYRGTEPYEQYF,TGTGCCAGCAGCTATCGGGGGACAGAGCCTTACGAGCAGTACTTC
TRBJ2-7,TRBV7-3,.,TRBD2,CASSLLAGGYEQYF,TGTGCCAGCAGCTTATTGGCGGGGGGATACGAGCAGTACTTC